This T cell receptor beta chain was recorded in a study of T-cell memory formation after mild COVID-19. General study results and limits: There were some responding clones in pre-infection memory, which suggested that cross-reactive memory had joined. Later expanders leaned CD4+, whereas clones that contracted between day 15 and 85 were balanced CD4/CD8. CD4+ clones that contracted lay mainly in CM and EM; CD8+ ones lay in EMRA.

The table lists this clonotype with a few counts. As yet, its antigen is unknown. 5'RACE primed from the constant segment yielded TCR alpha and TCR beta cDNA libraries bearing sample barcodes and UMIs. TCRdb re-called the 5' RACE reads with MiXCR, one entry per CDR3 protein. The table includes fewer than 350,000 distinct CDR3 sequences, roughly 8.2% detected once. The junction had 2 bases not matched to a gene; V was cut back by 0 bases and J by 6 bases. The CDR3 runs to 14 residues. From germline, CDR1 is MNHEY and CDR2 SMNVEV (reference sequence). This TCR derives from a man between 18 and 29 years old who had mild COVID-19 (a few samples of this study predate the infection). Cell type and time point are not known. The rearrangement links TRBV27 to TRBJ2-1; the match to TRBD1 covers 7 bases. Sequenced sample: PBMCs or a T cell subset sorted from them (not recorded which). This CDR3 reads CASSLSGTANEQFF. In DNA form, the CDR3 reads TGTGCCAGCAGTTTATCTGGGACAGCCAATGAGCAGTTCTTC.